These 5 T cell receptor beta chains were all obtained from the same sample, sequenced in a study of blood T cell repertoires in COVID-19 (dated by TCRdb to the early 2020s). The library was obtained by the immunoSEQ multiplex PCR assay. Held by TCRdb, this immuneACCESS table contains in-frame sequences only and omits some clones. Under half of the omission traces to an unresolved V gene where checked; the cause of the rest is unknown. The sample table holds 200,000 or so clones, of which about 82% were seen once. The ten top clones hold around 5.2% of the sample. Sequencing was carried out using peripheral blood. The receptors here all came from a woman aged 25 to 39 with acute or convalescent COVID-19.

The rearrangement links TRBV9 to TRBJ2-1; 10 nucleotides match TRBD1. Trimming cost V 4 bases and J 3 bases; bases outside gene matches: 4. The CDR3 has 15 amino acids. From germline, CDR1 is SGDLS and CDR2 YYNGEE. The chain's CDR3 is CASSIRTGGYNEQFF. The CDR3 region has the DNA TGTGCCAGCAGCATACGGACAGGGGGCTACAATGAGCAGTTCTTC. The full variable domain, rest sourced from reference TRBV9 and TRBJ2-1, is DSGVTQTPKHLITATGQRVTLRCSPRSGDLSVYWYQQSLDQGLQFLIQYYNGEERAKGNILERFSAQQFPDLHSELNLSSLELGDSALYFCASSIRTGGYNEQFFGPGTRLTVL.

The CDR3 DNA reads TGTGCCAGCAGCTTGACAGGGGCGTCTGGGGAGCTGTTTTTT. This sequence encodes CASSLTGASGELFF. The V and J genes are TRBV11-2 and TRBJ2-2, with 8 nucleotides matching TRBD1. Germline lookup yields CDR1 SGHAT and CDR2 FQNNGV. The CDR3 has 14 residues. V lost 3 bases, J lost 8 bases, and 5 bases stayed unmatched. The full variable domain, completed using reference TRBV11-2 and TRBJ2-2, is EAGVAQSPRYKIIEKRQSVAFWCNPISGHATLYWYQQILGQGPKLLIQFQNNGVVDDSQLPKDRFSAERLKGVDSTLKIQPAKLEDSAVYLCASSLTGASGELFFGEGSRLTVL.

This clone was detected only once. The chain is built from TRBV9 and TRBJ2-1; 10 positions agree with TRBD2. Losses at the gene ends were 0 bases for V and 9 bases for J; bases not matched to a gene: 12. Germline CDR1 SGDLS, CDR2 YYNGEE. The length of the CDR3 is 17 residues. The CDR3 spells CASSVDSTSGIKVEQFF. CDR3 sequence (DNA): TGTGCCAGCAGCGTAGATTCAACTAGCGGGATTAAGGTTGAGCAGTTCTTC.

V gene TRBV14 combines with J gene TRBJ2-7, with 9 bases identical to TRBD1. Germline-derived CDR1 and CDR2 are SGHDN and FVKESK. The CDR3 length is 15 residues. V shed 4 bases, J shed 5 bases, and the junction held 9 bases outside the gene matches. The CDR3 is CASSRSGQGIHEQYF. CDR3 coding DNA: TGTGCCAGCAGCCGCTCGGGACAGGGAATTCACGAGCAGTACTTC.

The chain couples TRBV12-3 or TRBV12-4 to TRBJ1-2; D not resolved. Trimming left V 0 bases short and J 7 bases short, with 9 bases between. This CDR3 has 13 residues. The CDR3: CASSLAQRAGYTF. The CDR3 coding sequence is TGTGCCAGCAGTTTAGCGCAGAGGGCTGGCTACACCTTC.